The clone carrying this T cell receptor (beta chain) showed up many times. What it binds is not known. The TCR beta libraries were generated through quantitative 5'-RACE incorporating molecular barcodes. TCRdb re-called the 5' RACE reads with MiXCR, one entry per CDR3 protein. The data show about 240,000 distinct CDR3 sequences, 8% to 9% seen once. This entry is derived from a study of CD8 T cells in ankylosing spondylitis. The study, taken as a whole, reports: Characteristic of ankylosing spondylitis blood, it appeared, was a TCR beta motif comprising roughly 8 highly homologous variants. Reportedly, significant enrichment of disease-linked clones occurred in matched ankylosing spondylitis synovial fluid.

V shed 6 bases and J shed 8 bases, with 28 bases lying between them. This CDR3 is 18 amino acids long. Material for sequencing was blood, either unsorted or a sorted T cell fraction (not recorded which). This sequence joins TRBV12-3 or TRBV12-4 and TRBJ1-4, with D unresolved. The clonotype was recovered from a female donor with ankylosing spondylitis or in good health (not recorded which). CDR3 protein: CASSPRPLMGGLEEKLFF. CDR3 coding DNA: TGTGCCAGCAGCCCCCGGCCCCTCATGGGTGGTTTGGAGGAAAAACTGTTTTTT.